The 27 T cell receptor beta chains below come from one sample, sequenced in a study of blood T cell repertoires in COVID-19. Sequenced by immunoSEQ multiplex PCR; TCRdb stores in-frame clones only, minus some. The table has some 330,000 clones, roughly 90% seen once. What was sequenced was peripheral blood. These receptors were taken from a woman in her forties or fifties with active or convalescent COVID-19.

About this clone itself: The same CDR3 arises from other DNA sequences in this sample as well. The chain combines TRBV18 with TRBJ1-5; D is unresolved. Trimming stripped 3 bases from V and 4 bases from J, with 10 bases between. The length of the CDR3 is 14 residues. Germline V CDR1 and CDR2: KGHSH, LQKENI. CDR3 nucleotides: TGTGCCAGCTCACCGAGTAGAGGGAATCAGCCCCAGCATTTT. This translates into CASSPSRGNQPQHF.

This sequence joins TRBV19 and TRBJ1-5, with D tentatively TRBD1 (6 bases). V was cut by 6 bases and J by 5 bases, with 11 bases left in between. The CDR3 loop spans 13 amino acids. Germline CDR1 reads LNHDA; CDR2 reads SQIVND (reference sequence). The CDR3 loop reads CASRNRDHQPQHF. The CDR3 nucleotides read TGTGCCAGTAGGAACAGGGACCATCAGCCCCAGCATTTT.

The V call is TRBV7-2, the J call TRBJ1-1, with D uncertain. The germline CDR1 and CDR2 sequences are SGHTA and FQGNSA. Trimming shortened V by 1 base and J by 6 bases, and 9 bases separated the two germline ends. This CDR3 spans 13 amino acids. The CDR3 spells CASSLVSGSEAFF. The CDR3 DNA follows: TGTGCCAGCAGCTTAGTTTCCGGGTCTGAAGCTTTCTTT.

The chain carries TRBV7-8 and TRBJ2-1; D possibly corresponds to TRBD2 (7 bases). CDR1 and CDR2 from the germline V gene are SGHVS and FQNEAQ. The CDR3 is made up of 15 amino acids. V dropped 2 bases and J dropped 2 bases, with 10 bases sitting between them. The CDR3 spells CASSLLGGAYNEQFF. The DNA for the CDR3 is TGTGCCAGCAGCTTATTAGGGGGGGCCTACAATGAGCAGTTCTTC. The full variable domain, with the rest looked up from reference TRBV7-8 and TRBJ2-1, is GAGVSQSPRYKVAKRGQDVALRCDPISGHVSLFWYQQALGQGPEFLTYFQNEAQLDKSGLPSDRFFAERPEGSVSTLKIQRTQQEDSAVYLCASSLLGGAYNEQFFGPGTRLTVL.

The genes are TRBV2 and TRBJ1-4; maybe TRBD1 (6 bases). This CDR3 comprises 13 residues. Germline CDR1 reads SNHLY; CDR2 reads FYNNEI. V was pared by 8 bases and J by 7 bases, with 14 bases between. The CDR3 coding sequence is TGTGCCAGCTCGATGGACAGCCCTGAAAAACTGTTTTTT. It specifies CASSMDSPEKLFF.

Note on this clone: The missing conserved phenylalanine or tryptophan at the end of this CDR3 makes a read error likely. The DNA is omitted, as the CDR3 cannot be located on it reliably, and the CDR3 follows TCRdb's listing. This chain links TRBV29-1 with TRBJ1-1; TRBD1, as called in the table, went unchecked against the DNA. The CDR3 is 9 residues long, counting both termini. The germline gives CDR1 SQVTM, CDR2 ANQGSEA. The CDR3 loop reads CSVAPDISV.

J is TRBJ2-2 and V is TRBV7-2; D is ambiguous. This CDR3 has 14 amino acids. Germline CDR1 reads SGHTA; CDR2 reads FQGNSA. V lost 8 bases to trimming and J lost 0 bases, with 10 bases between them. CDR3 loop: CASQEPANTGELFF. CDR3 nucleotide sequence: TGTGCCAGCCAGGAACCCGCGAACACCGGGGAGCTGTTTTTT.

The chain carries TRBV28 and TRBJ1-3; no definite D call. The V and J ends lost 3 bases and 0 bases respectively, with 9 bases between them. CDR1 and CDR2 (germline): MDHEN, SYDVKM. CDR3 length: 15 residues. CDR3 sequence: CASSFGVSSGNTIYF. CDR3 nucleotide sequence: TGTGCCAGCAGTTTTGGAGTGAGCTCTGGAAACACCATATATTTT.

The rearrangement uses TRBV7-6 and TRBJ2-5; possibly TRBD2 for D (6 bases). V was trimmed by 0 bases and J by 4 bases, leaving 24 bases between them. Germline CDR1 reads SGHVS; CDR2 reads FNYEAQ. This CDR3 spans 19 amino acids. The CDR3 bases are TGTGCCAGCAGCTTAGCGGGGCTTGGGGCGGGACTTTTACGAGAGACCCAGTACTTC. It translates to CASSLAGLGAGLLRETQYF.

This CDR3 is CASSPSIATGTNTEAFF. The CDR3 region has the DNA TGTGCCAGCTCACCAAGCATCGCAACAGGGACAAACACTGAAGCTTTCTTT. V gene TRBV18 combines with J gene TRBJ1-1; possibly TRBD1 for D (6 bases). V gave up 2 bases and J gave up 2 bases, with 18 bases separating them. CDR3 length: 17 residues. Germline loops: CDR1 KGHSH, CDR2 LQKENI.

This chain connects TRBV6-2 or TRBV6-3 to TRBJ2-6; D gene unclear. The V end was cut by 2 bases, the J end by 0 bases, with 11 bases between. The CDR3 is 17 amino acids. Germline loops: CDR1 MNHEY, CDR2 SVGEGT. The CDR3 loop is CASSYRNPGSGANVLTF. CDR3 in DNA: TGTGCCAGCAGTTACCGGAACCCGGGCTCTGGGGCCAACGTCCTGACTTTC.

The rearrangement links TRBV7-2 to TRBJ2-5; D is undetermined. V dropped 1 base and J dropped 2 bases, with 5 bases sitting between them. CDR1 is SGHTA, CDR2 FQGNSA, per germline. The CDR3 extends over 13 amino acids. The CDR3 nucleotides are TGTGCCAGCAGCTTAGGGCGGCAAGAGACCCAGTACTTC. As protein: CASSLGRQETQYF. Combining the CDR3 with reference TRBV7-2 and TRBJ2-5 gives the whole variable domain GAGVSQSPSNKVTEKGKDVELRCDPISGHTALYWYRQSLGQGLEFLIYFQGNSAPDKSGLPSDRFSAERTGGSVSTLTIQRTQQEDSAVYLCASSLGRQETQYFGPGTRLLVL.

CDR3 DNA: TGTGCCAGCAGCACCCGGTTTAAGCAGTACTTC. This codes for CASSTRFKQYF. The V call is TRBV28, the J call TRBJ2-7; no definite D call. CDR1 MDHEN and CDR2 SYDVKM come from the germline V gene. The CDR3 has 11 amino acids. V was trimmed by 6 bases and J by 8 bases, leaving 11 bases between them.

The rearrangement links TRBV6-2 or TRBV6-3 to TRBJ1-1, with TRBD1 matching over 7 bases. In germline, CDR1 is MNHEY, CDR2 SVGEGT. CDR3 length: 18 amino acids. With 2 bases clipped from V and 5 bases from J, the junction kept 17 bases outside the gene matches. The CDR3 is CASSYPPKLDRARTEAFF. CDR3 DNA: TGTGCCAGCAGTTACCCACCCAAATTAGACAGGGCGAGGACTGAAGCTTTCTTT.

The V call is TRBV2, the J call TRBJ1-6, with 9 nucleotides matching TRBD1. CDR3 length equals 15 residues. The V and J ends lost 6 bases and 6 bases, in that order; junction bases with no gene match: 6. CDR1 and CDR2 (germline): SNHLY, FYNNEI. Here the CDR3 DNA reads TGTGCCAGCAGATTAGGACAGGGGATTAATTCACCCCTCCACTTT. Translation gives CASRLGQGINSPLHF.

The chain recombines TRBV12-5 with TRBJ2-7; 10 bases agree with TRBD2. CDR1 and CDR2 (germline): LGHNT, FRNRAP. V lost 0 bases and J lost 2; bases outside the gene matches: 10. The CDR3 has 18 residues. The CDR3 region is CASGLVRTPSGGTYEQYF. The CDR3 DNA follows: TGTGCTAGTGGTTTGGTGCGGACCCCTAGCGGGGGAACCTACGAGCAGTACTTC.

The rearrangement uses TRBV7-3 and TRBJ2-3, with D hard to call. The germline V and J ends were trimmed by 0 bases and 1 base, with 8 bases remaining between them. The CDR3 covers 15 residues. Looked up from germline, CDR1 is SGHTA and CDR2 is FQGTGA. The CDR3 loop reads CASSLTSVGTDTQYF. The CDR3 DNA reads TGTGCCAGCAGCTTAACGTCTGTAGGCACAGATACGCAGTATTTT.

The V and J genes are TRBV7-8 and TRBJ2-7, with TRBD1 as a possible D gene (5 bases). CDR1 is SGHVS, CDR2 FQNEAQ, per germline. The CDR3 loop spans 13 amino acids. Trimming removed 3 bases at V and 1 base at J, with 7 bases between. CDR3 nucleotides: TGTGCCAGCAGCTTTGCAGGGTCCTACGAGCAGTACTTC. Protein: CASSFAGSYEQYF.

V usage is TRBV11-2 and J usage is TRBJ2-5, with 8 positions matching TRBD2. This CDR3 is built from 16 residues. The J segment lost 3 bases and the V segment lost 6 bases, leaving 12 bases of the junction unmatched. CDR1 and CDR2 from the germline V gene are SGHAT and FQNNGV. The CDR3 sequence is CASRHPGRDTKETQYF. The CDR3 nucleotides are TGTGCCAGCAGACACCCCGGGAGGGACACAAAAGAGACCCAGTACTTC.

The CDR3 here is CATSRGDRGIQDTQYF. The CDR3 DNA follows: TGTGCCACCAGCAGAGGGGACAGGGGAATTCAGGATACGCAGTATTTT. The chain recombines TRBV15 with TRBJ2-3, with 10 bases fitting TRBD1. Germline CDR1 reads LNHNV; CDR2 reads YYDKDF (reference sequence). The CDR3 is 16 amino acids. With V trimmed by 1 base and J by 6 bases, 7 bases remained unmatched. The full variable domain, with the rest looked up from reference TRBV15 and TRBJ2-3, is DAMVIQNPRYQVTQFGKPVTLSCSQTLNHNVMYWYQQKSSQAPKLLFHYYDKDFNNEADTPDNFQSRRPNTSFCFLDIRSPGLGDTAMYLCATSRGDRGIQDTQYFGPGTRLTVL.

This chain connects TRBV28 to TRBJ1-4; D perhaps matches TRBD1 (6 bases). Trimming took 10 bases from V and 8 from J, leaving 17 bases between them. Germline V lookup: CDR1 MDHEN, CDR2 SYDVKM. CDR3 size: 13 residues. CDR3 DNA sequence: TGTGCCACAGTGACAGGCGGTTACGAAAAACTGTTTTTT. Translating gives CATVTGGYEKLFF.

This clone appeared a few times. The chain couples TRBV30 to TRBJ1-1; no clear D gene. Germline CDR1 and CDR2: GTSNPN and SVGIG (reference sequence). The V and J ends lost 4 bases and 3 bases respectively, with 9 bases between them. The CDR3 sequence is 12 residues long. The CDR3, as DNA: TGTGCCTGGAAGTGGCAACACACTGAAGCTTTCTTT. Protein sequence: CAWKWQHTEAFF.

This clone was detected once. The chain links TRBV7-2 to TRBJ1-2, with 7 bases aligning to TRBD1. CDR1 SGHTA and CDR2 FQGNSA come from the germline V gene. Germline trimming cut 6 bases from V and 8 bases from J; bases unmatched to any gene: 6. The CDR3 covers 12 residues. The CDR3: CASRTGTSGYTF. Written as DNA, the CDR3 is TGTGCCAGCAGGACAGGGACCTCAGGCTACACCTTC.

CDR3 coding DNA: TGTGCCAGCAGCCCAGGCGGGACAGCAACTAATGAAAAACTGTTTTTT. It specifies CASSPGGTATNEKLFF. The chain links TRBV11-3 to TRBJ1-4; 7 positions match TRBD1. Unmatched junction bases numbered 6, after V lost 5 bases and J lost 0 bases. Germline V gene lookup returns CDR1 SGHNT and CDR2 YENEEA. CDR3 length: 16 amino acids. Full variable domain (rest looked up from reference TRBV11-3 and TRBJ1-4): EAGVVQSPRYKIIEKKQPVAFWCNPISGHNTLYWYLQNLGQGPELLIRYENEEAVDDSQLPKDRFSAERLKGVDSTLKIQPAELGDSAVYLCASSPGGTATNEKLFFGSGTQLSVL.

J is TRBJ2-5 and V is TRBV30; 12 bases are a match to TRBD1. The CDR3 runs 22 residues. CDR1 and CDR2 from the germline V gene are GTSNPN and SVGIG (reference sequence). Trimming removed 0 bases from V and 1 base from J; junction bases left unmatched: 21. CDR3 residues: CAWSVMGTGGAGSYRPQETQYF. CDR3 DNA sequence: TGTGCCTGGAGTGTAATGGGGACAGGGGGCGCTGGGAGCTATAGGCCCCAAGAGACCCAGTACTTC.

The chain recombines TRBV11-1 with TRBJ2-3; TRBD2 agrees at 14 bases. The V gene's germline CDR1 is SGHAT and CDR2 FQDESV (reference sequence). V lost 5 bases and J lost 6; bases outside the gene matches: 7. The CDR3 consists of 16 residues. The CDR3 sequence is CASSTTSGGAYDTQYF. In DNA, the CDR3 is TGTGCCAGCAGCACGACTAGCGGGGGGGCATATGATACGCAGTATTTT.

The J gene is TRBJ1-4, the V gene TRBV30, with D tentatively TRBD1 (5 bases). This CDR3 region has 13 residues. The V and J ends lost 5 bases and 4 bases respectively, with 11 bases between them. The germline gives CDR1 GTSNPN, CDR2 SVGIG (reference sequence). The CDR3 is CAWARGVNEKLFF. In nucleotides, the CDR3 is TGTGCCTGGGCACGGGGGGTTAATGAAAAACTGTTTTTT.